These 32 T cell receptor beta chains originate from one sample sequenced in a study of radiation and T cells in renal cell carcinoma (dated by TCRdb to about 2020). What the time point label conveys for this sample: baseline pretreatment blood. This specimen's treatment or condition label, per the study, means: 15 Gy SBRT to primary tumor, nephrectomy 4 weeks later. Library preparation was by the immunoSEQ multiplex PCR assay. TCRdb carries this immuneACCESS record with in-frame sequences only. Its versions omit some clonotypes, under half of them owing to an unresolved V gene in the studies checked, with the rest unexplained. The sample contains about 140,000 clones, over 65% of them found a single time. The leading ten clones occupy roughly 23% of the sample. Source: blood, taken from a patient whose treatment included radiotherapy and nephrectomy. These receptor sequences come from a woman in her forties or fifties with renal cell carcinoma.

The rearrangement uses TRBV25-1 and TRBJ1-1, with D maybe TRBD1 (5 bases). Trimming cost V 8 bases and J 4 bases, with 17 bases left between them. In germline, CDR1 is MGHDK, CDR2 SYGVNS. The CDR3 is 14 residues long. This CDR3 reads CASARGGEATEAFF. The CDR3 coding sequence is TGTGCCAGCGCTAGGGGAGGGGAGGCCACTGAAGCTTTCTTT.

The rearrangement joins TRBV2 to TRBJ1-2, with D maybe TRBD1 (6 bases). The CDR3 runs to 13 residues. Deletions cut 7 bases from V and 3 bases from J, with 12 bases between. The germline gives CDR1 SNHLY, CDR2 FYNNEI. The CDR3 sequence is CASKEDSDYGYTF. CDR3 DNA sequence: TGTGCCAGCAAGGAGGACAGCGACTATGGCTACACCTTC.

The CDR3 reads CASSGTGTPTYEQYF. CDR3 nucleotides: TGTGCCAGCAGTGGTACCGGGACTCCTACCTACGAGCAGTACTTC. This chain joins TRBV6-1 and TRBJ2-7, with D tentatively TRBD2 (6 bases). V lost 4 bases to trimming and J lost 2 bases, with 15 bases between them. The CDR3 is made up of 15 amino acids. Germline V gives CDR1 MNHNS, CDR2 SASEGT.

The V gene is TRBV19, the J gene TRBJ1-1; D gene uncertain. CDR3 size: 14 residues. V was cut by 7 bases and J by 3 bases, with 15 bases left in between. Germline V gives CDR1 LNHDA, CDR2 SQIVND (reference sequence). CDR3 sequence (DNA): TGTGCCAGTATAAACCGGAATCCGGACACTGAAGCTTTCTTT. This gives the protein CASINRNPDTEAFF.

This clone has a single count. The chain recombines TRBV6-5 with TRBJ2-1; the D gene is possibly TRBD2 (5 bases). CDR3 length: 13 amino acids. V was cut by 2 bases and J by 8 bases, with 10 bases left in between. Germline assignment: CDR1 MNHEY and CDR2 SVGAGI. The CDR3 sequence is CASSYPPGYEQFF. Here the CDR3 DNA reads TGTGCCAGCAGTTACCCCCCGGGATATGAGCAGTTCTTC.

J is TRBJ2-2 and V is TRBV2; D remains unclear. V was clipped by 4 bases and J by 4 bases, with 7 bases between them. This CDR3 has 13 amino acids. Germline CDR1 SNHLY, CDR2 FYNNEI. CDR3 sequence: CASSVDVTGELFF. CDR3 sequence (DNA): TGTGCCAGCAGTGTGGACGTCACCGGGGAGCTGTTTTTT.

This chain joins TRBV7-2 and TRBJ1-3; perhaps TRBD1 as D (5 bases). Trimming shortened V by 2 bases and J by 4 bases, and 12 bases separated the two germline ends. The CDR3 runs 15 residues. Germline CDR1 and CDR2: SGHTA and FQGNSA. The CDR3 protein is CASSLQGPLGNTIYF. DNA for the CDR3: TGTGCCAGCAGCTTACAGGGTCCATTGGGAAACACCATATATTTT.

The CDR3 sequence: CASSQDRLRTSGTETQYF. DNA for the CDR3: TGCGCCAGCAGCCAAGATCGCCTCAGGACTAGCGGGACGGAGACCCAGTACTTC. The chain has TRBV4-3 and TRBJ2-5, with TRBD2 matching over 12 bases. V was pared by 0 bases and J by 5 bases, with 10 bases of the junction left unmatched. The length of the CDR3 is 18 residues. Germline CDR1 is LGHNA and CDR2 is YSLEER.

The CDR3, as DNA: TGTGCCAGCAGCTCATCCGGGACAGCGGCCGGGACCCAGTACTTC. Translating gives CASSSSGTAAGTQYF. This chain connects TRBV7-6 to TRBJ2-5; 7 bases are shared with TRBD1. The CDR3 covers 15 residues. The V gene end was trimmed by 4 bases and the J gene end by 7 bases; junction bases not matched to a gene: 12. Germline loops: CDR1 SGHVS, CDR2 FNYEAQ.

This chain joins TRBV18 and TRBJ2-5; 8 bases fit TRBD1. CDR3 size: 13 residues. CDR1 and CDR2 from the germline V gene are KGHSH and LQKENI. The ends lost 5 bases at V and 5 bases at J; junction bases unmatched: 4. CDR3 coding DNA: TGTGCCAGCTCAGGACAGGGCGGCGAGACCCAGTACTTC. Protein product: CASSGQGGETQYF.

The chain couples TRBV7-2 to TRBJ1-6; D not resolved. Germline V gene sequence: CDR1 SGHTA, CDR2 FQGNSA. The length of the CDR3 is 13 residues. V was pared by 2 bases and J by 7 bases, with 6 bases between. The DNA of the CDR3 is TGTGCCAGCAGCTTAACCCTAAATTCACCCCTCCACTTT. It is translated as CASSLTLNSPLHF.

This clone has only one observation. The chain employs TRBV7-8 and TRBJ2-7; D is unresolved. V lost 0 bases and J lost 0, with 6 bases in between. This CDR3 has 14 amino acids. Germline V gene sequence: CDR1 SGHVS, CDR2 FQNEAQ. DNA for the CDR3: TGTGCCAGCAGCTTAGCGGGTTACTCCTACGAGCAGTACTTC. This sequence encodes CASSLAGYSYEQYF.

The CDR3 sequence: CASSIPSSDTQYF. In DNA, the CDR3 is TGTGCCAGTAGTATCCCGAGCTCAGATACGCAGTATTTT. The chain recombines TRBV19 with TRBJ2-3; no clear D gene. Germline V lookup: CDR1 LNHDA, CDR2 SQIVND (reference sequence). Trimming left V 3 bases short and J 4 bases short, with 8 bases between. The length of the CDR3 is 13 residues.

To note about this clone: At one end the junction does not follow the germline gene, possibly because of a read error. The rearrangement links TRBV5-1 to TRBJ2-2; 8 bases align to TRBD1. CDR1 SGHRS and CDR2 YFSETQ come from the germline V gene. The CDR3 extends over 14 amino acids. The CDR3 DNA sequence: TGCGCCAGCAGATTGGACAGGGCTAATGGGGAGCTGTTTTTT. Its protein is CASRLDRANGELFF.

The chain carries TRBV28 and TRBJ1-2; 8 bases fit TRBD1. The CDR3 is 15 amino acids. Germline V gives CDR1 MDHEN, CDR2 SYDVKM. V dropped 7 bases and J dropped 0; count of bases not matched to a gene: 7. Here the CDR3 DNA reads TGTGCCAGCACCCGGGACAGGACTACTAACTATGGCTACACCTTC. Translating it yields CASTRDRTTNYGYTF.

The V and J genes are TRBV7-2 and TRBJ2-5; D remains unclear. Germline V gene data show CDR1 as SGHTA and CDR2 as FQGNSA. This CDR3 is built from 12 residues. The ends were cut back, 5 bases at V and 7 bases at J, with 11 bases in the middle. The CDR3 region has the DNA TGTGCCAGCAGCCCTCAAAAGTGGACCCAGTACTTC. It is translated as CASSPQKWTQYF.

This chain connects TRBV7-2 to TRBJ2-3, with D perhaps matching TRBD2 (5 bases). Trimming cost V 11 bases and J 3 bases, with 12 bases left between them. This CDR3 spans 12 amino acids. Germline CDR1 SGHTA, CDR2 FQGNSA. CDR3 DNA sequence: TGTGCCGGAGGAAGTAGAACAGATACGCAGTATTTT. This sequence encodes CAGGSRTDTQYF.

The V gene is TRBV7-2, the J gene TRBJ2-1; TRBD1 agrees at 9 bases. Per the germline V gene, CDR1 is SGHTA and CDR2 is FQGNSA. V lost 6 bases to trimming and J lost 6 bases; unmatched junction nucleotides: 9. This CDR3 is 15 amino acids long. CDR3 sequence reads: CASSTQGALVNEQFF. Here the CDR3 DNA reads TGTGCCAGCAGTACACAGGGGGCGCTTGTCAATGAGCAGTTCTTC.

The CDR3 here is CASSPSLAGSTDTQYF. The CDR3 DNA reads TGTGCCAGCTCACCTTCACTAGCGGGGAGCACAGATACGCAGTATTTT. The gene calls are TRBV18 and TRBJ2-3, with 10 bases fitting TRBD2. V trimming: 3 bases; J trimming: 0 bases; junction bases outside the gene matches: 3. The CDR3 has 16 residues. Germline V gene data show CDR1 as KGHSH and CDR2 as LQKENI. Supplemented by reference TRBV18 and TRBJ2-3, the full variable domain reads NAGVMQNPRHLVRRRGQEARLRCSPMKGHSHVYWYRQLPEEGLKFMVYLQKENIIDESGMPKERFSAEFPKEGPSILRIQQVVRGDSAAYFCASSPSLAGSTDTQYFGPGTRLTVL.

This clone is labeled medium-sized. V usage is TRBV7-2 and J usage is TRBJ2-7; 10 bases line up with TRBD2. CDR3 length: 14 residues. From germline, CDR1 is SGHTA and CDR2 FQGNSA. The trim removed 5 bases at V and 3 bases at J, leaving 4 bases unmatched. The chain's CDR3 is CASSQLAGSYEQYF. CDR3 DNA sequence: TGTGCCAGCAGCCAACTAGCGGGGAGCTACGAGCAGTACTTC.

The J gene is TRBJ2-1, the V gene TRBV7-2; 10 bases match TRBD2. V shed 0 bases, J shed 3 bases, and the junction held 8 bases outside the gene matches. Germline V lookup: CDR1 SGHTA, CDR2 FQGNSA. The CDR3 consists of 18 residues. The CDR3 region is CASSLAPSGRTFYNEQFF. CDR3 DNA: TGTGCCAGCAGCTTAGCCCCTAGCGGGAGAACGTTCTACAATGAGCAGTTCTTC.

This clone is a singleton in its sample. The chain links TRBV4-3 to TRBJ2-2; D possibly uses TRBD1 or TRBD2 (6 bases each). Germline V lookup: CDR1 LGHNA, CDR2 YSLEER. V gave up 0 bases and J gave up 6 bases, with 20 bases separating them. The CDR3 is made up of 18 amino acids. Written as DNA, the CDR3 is TGCGCCAGCAGCCAAGATATTTTCGGGGGCCCTCAACCCGGGGAGCTGTTTTTT. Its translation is CASSQDIFGGPQPGELFF.

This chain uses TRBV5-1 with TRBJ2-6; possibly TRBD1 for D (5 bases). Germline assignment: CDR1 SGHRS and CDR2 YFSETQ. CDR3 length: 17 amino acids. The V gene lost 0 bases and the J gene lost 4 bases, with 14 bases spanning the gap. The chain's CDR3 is CASSLVAQGSGANVLTF. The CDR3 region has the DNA TGCGCCAGCAGCTTGGTCGCGCAGGGTTCCGGGGCCAACGTCCTGACTTTC.

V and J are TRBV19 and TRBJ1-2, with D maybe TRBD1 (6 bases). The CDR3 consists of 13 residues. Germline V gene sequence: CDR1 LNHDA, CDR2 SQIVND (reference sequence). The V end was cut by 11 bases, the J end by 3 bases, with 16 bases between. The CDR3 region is CAAARQEHYGYTF. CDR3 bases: TGTGCCGCAGCTAGACAGGAGCACTATGGCTACACCTTC.

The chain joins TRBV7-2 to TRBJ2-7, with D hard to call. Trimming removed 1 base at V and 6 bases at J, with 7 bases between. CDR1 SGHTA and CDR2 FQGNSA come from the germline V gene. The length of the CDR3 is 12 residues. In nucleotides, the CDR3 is TGTGCCAGCAGCTTAGACATAACCGAGCAGTACTTC. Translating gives CASSLDITEQYF.

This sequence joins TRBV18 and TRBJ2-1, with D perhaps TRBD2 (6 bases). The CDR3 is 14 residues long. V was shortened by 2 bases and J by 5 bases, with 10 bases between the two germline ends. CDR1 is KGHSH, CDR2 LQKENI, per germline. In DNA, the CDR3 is TGTGCCAGCTCACCAGGCGGGAACCACAATGAGCAGTTCTTC. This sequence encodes CASSPGGNHNEQFF.

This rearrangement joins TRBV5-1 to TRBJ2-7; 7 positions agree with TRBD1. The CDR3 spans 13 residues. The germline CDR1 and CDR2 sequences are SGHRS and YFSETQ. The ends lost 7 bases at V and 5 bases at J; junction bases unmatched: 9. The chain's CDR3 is CASGRSGGHEQYF. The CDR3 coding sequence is TGCGCCAGCGGTCGGTCAGGGGGACACGAGCAGTACTTC.

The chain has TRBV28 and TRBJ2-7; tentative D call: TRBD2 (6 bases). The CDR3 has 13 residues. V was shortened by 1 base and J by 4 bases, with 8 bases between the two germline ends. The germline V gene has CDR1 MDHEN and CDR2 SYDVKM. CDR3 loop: CASSLSGTYEQYF. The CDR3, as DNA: TGTGCCAGCAGTTTATCTGGGACTTACGAGCAGTACTTC.

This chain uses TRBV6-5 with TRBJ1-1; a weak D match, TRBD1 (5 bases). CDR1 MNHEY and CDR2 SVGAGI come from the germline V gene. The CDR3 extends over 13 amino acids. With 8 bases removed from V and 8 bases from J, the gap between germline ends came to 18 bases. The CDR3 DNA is TGTGCCAGCCGAGGGGCCGGGGGGAGCGAAGCTTTCTTT. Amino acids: CASRGAGGSEAFF.

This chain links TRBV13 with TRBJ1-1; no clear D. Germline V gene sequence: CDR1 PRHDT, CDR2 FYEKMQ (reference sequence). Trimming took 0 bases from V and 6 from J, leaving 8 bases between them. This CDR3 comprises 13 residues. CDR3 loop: CASSLGRAPEAFF. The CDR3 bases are TGTGCCAGCAGCTTAGGGAGGGCCCCTGAAGCTTTCTTT. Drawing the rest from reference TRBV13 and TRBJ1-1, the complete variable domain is AAGVIQSPRHLIKEKRETATLKCYPIPRHDTVYWYQQGPGQDPQFLISFYEKMQSDKGSIPDRFSAQQFSDYHSELNMSSLELGDSALYFCASSLGRAPEAFFGQGTRLTVV.

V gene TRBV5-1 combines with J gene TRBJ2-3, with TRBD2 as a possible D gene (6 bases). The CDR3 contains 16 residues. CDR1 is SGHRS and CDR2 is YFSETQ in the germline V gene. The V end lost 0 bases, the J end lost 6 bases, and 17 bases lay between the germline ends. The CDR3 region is CASSLAATAGFDTQYF. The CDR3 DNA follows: TGCGCCAGCAGCTTGGCAGCTACAGCGGGTTTTGATACGCAGTATTTT.

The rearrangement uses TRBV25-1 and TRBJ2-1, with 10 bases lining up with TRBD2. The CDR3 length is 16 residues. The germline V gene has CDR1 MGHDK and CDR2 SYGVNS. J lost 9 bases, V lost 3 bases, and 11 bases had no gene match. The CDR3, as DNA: TGTGCCAGCAGTGAGCAAGCGGGAGGGCCGAGGGGTGAGCAGTTCTTC. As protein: CASSEQAGGPRGEQFF.